These 21 T cell receptor beta chains were sequenced from one sample in a study of OX40 agonist ivuxolimab in advanced cancers. Generated by immunoSEQ multiplex PCR, the TCRdb table keeps only in-frame clones and is missing some. The sample has 77,000 or so clones, about 90% seen once. Sequencing used CD4+ or CD8+ T cells sorted from blood, obtained in a trial of the OX40 agonist ivuxolimab. The receptor source for this set is an adult with an advanced solid tumor such as melanoma, head and neck, liver or kidney cancer.

This chain connects TRBV28 to TRBJ1-4; possible D gene TRBD1, 6 bases. V was shortened by 6 bases and J by 7 bases, with 12 bases between the two germline ends. The CDR3 contains 13 residues. Germline loops: CDR1 MDHEN, CDR2 SYDVKM. The CDR3 DNA is TGTGCCAGCAGCCAAGGGGGGGGTGAAAAACTGTTTTTT. It translates to CASSQGGGEKLFF.

A word on this clone: At the DNA level, this CDR3 is encoded by other sequences in the same sample as well. The V gene is TRBV19, the J gene TRBJ2-5; no firm D call. The CDR3 spans 11 residues. The germline CDR1 and CDR2 sequences are LNHDA and SQIVND (reference sequence). The V end lost 3 bases, the J end lost 5 bases, and 4 bases lay between the germline ends. The CDR3 DNA reads TGTGCCAGTAGTATCAGTGAGACCCAGTACTTC. Amino acids: CASSISETQYF.

The chain combines TRBV7-2 with TRBJ1-1; perhaps TRBD1 as D (5 bases). V was clipped by 4 bases and J by 10 bases, with 10 bases between them. Per germline, CDR1 SGHTA and CDR2 FQGNSA. This CDR3 is 11 amino acids long. The CDR3 protein is CASSSGGGAFF. Written as DNA, the CDR3 is TGTGCCAGCAGCTCTGGCGGGGGAGCTTTCTTT.

The gene calls are TRBV11-3 and TRBJ2-7; TRBD1 matches at 9 bases. There are 15 residues in the CDR3. The ends lost 0 bases at V and 2 bases at J; junction bases unmatched: 2. Looked up from germline, CDR1 is SGHNT and CDR2 is YENEEA. The CDR3 nucleotides read TGTGCCAGCAGCTTAGAGGGACAGGGACCCTACGAGCAGTACTTC. Translated, it gives CASSLEGQGPYEQYF.

This clone was observed once. The chain links TRBV27 to TRBJ2-7; 7 bases match TRBD2. This CDR3 spans 14 amino acids. V lost 3 bases to trimming and J lost 3 bases; unmatched junction nucleotides: 5. Germline CDR1 and CDR2: MNHEY and SMNVEV (reference sequence). The CDR3 loop is CASSFPGEGYEQYF. In DNA form, the CDR3 reads TGTGCCAGCAGTTTTCCGGGGGAGGGCTACGAGCAGTACTTC.

This clone was observed once. The chain has TRBV7-9 and TRBJ2-1; 11 positions agree with TRBD2. After removal of 5 bases from V and 8 bases from J, the junction contained 11 bases not matched to a gene. The CDR3 consists of 16 residues. The germline V gene encodes CDR1 SEHNR and CDR2 FQNEAQ (reference sequence). CDR3 loop: CASSARLVSGGDEQFF. The CDR3 DNA reads TGTGCCAGCAGCGCCCGTCTGGTTAGCGGGGGGGATGAGCAGTTCTTC. Combining the CDR3 with reference TRBV7-9 and TRBJ2-1 gives the whole variable domain DTGVSQNPRHKITKRGQNVTFRCDPISEHNRLYWYRQTLGQGPEFLTYFQNEAQLEKSRLLSDRFSAERPKGSFSTLEIQRTEQGDSAMYLCASSARLVSGGDEQFFGPGTRLTVL.

The V and J genes are TRBV10-2 and TRBJ1-2; D is ambiguous. This CDR3 region has 12 residues. Germline-derived CDR1 and CDR2 are WSHSY and SAAADI. Trimming left V 5 bases short and J 1 base short, with 5 bases between. CDR3 sequence: CASSPNNYGYTF. DNA for the CDR3: TGCGCCAGCAGTCCCAATAACTATGGCTACACCTTC.

The V and J genes are TRBV5-1 and TRBJ2-3; D might be TRBD2 (6 bases). V shed 4 bases and J shed 0 bases, with 15 bases lying between them. This CDR3 region has 16 residues. The germline V gene encodes CDR1 SGHRS and CDR2 YFSETQ. CDR3 amino acids: CASSPEMAGSTDTQYF. The CDR3 DNA reads TGCGCCAGCAGCCCCGAGATGGCGGGGAGCACAGATACGCAGTATTTT.

V usage is TRBV11-3 and J usage is TRBJ2-2; 12 bases fit TRBD2. The CDR3 totals 17 residues. Germline CDR1 is SGHNT and CDR2 is YENEEA. V was pared by 5 bases and J by 4 bases, with 8 bases of the junction left unmatched. This chain's CDR3 is CASSRFGGLAGTGELFF. The CDR3 nucleotides read TGTGCCAGCAGCCGTTTTGGGGGACTAGCGGGCACCGGGGAGCTGTTTTTT.

This rearrangement joins TRBV4-3 to TRBJ2-3; 12 nucleotides agree with TRBD2. CDR3 length: 17 amino acids. Losses at the gene ends were 0 bases for V and 1 base for J; bases not matched to a gene: 2. The germline gives CDR1 LGHNA, CDR2 YSLEER. The CDR3 region has the DNA TGCGCCAGCAGCCAAGAACTAGCGGGGGGCCGCACAGATACGCAGTATTTT. Translated, it gives CASSQELAGGRTDTQYF.

The chain has TRBV5-1 and TRBJ2-3; either TRBD1 or TRBD2 may fit D (5 bases each). CDR1 and CDR2 (germline): SGHRS, YFSETQ. The CDR3 has 15 residues. Trimming took 0 bases from V and 2 from J, leaving 10 bases between them. CDR3 in amino acids: CASSLVGDPTDTQYF. CDR3 bases: TGCGCCAGCAGCTTGGTGGGGGACCCCACAGATACGCAGTATTTT.

The chain links TRBV6-6 to TRBJ1-2; D is unclear. The germline V gene has CDR1 MNHNY and CDR2 SVGAGI (reference sequence). Between the trimmed V and J ends, which lost 8 bases and 0 bases, there was a span of 10 bases. CDR3 length: 13 residues. CDR3 DNA: TGTGCCAGCGGCCGGGGATCTAACTATGGCTACACCTTC. Translated, it gives CASGRGSNYGYTF.

V gene TRBV5-6 combines with J gene TRBJ1-3; TRBD1 aligns across 9 bases. Germline CDR1 and CDR2: SGHDT and YYEEEE. The CDR3 runs 17 residues. Germline trimming cut 1 base from V and 3 bases from J; bases unmatched to any gene: 8. The CDR3 nucleotides are TGTGCCAGCAGCTTGATGCGGACAGGGGCACTTGGAAACACCATATATTTT. Protein sequence: CASSLMRTGALGNTIYF.

This chain links TRBV5-1 with TRBJ1-6, with D uncertain. Trimming took off 1 base at V and 0 bases at J, with 8 bases between the two ends. This CDR3 is 16 amino acids long. Germline V gene sequence: CDR1 SGHRS, CDR2 YFSETQ. CDR3 residues: CASSLYGTSYNSPLHF. The CDR3 DNA reads as TGCGCCAGCAGCTTGTACGGCACCTCCTATAATTCACCCCTCCACTTT.

This chain uses TRBV5-5 with TRBJ1-4; a weak D match, TRBD1 (6 bases). Between the trimmed V and J ends, which lost 4 bases and 7 bases, there was a span of 17 bases. From germline, CDR1 is SGHKS and CDR2 YYEKEE (reference sequence). The CDR3 has 15 residues. DNA of the CDR3: TGTGCCAGCAGCGAACTACCGGGACAATCTGAAAAACTGTTTTTT. Its protein is CASSELPGQSEKLFF.

The chain is built from TRBV18 and TRBJ2-7; D possibly corresponds to TRBD2 (6 bases). Germline values: CDR1 KGHSH, CDR2 LQKENI. This CDR3 has 12 amino acids. Trimming stripped 2 bases from V and 5 bases from J, with 7 bases between. CDR3 bases: TGTGCCAGCTCACCAAGGAGGGACGAGCAGTACTTC. Amino acid sequence: CASSPRRDEQYF.

This clone was seen only once. The gene calls are TRBV30 and TRBJ2-7; TRBD1 might be the D (6 bases). With 3 bases removed from V and 4 bases from J, the gap between germline ends came to 25 bases. The CDR3 spans 17 residues. Looked up from germline, CDR1 is GTSNPN and CDR2 is SVGIG (reference sequence). CDR3 sequence: CAWSTLAYGTPQYEQYF. As DNA, the CDR3 is TGTGCCTGGAGCACCCTAGCCTACGGGACACCACAGTACGAGCAGTACTTC.

J is TRBJ2-3 and V is TRBV7-3, with 7 positions matching TRBD2. Trimming cost V 8 bases and J 6 bases; bases outside gene matches: 2. This CDR3 spans 11 amino acids. Germline CDR1 and CDR2: SGHTA and FQGTGA. The CDR3 nucleotides read TGTGCCAGCGGGGAGGGGGATACGCAGTATTTT. This sequence encodes CASGEGDTQYF.

CDR3 nucleotide sequence: TGTGCCAGCAGCACTCTAGCGGGGGAATACGAGACCCAGTACTTC. Translation gives CASSTLAGEYETQYF. The J gene is TRBJ2-5, the V gene TRBV7-2; 10 nucleotides align to TRBD2. This CDR3 region has 15 residues. Germline loops: CDR1 SGHTA, CDR2 FQGNSA. Trimming took 5 bases from V and 5 from J; bases not matched to a gene: 8.

CDR3 sequence reads: CASSPPPIRDRQFF. The CDR3 coding sequence is TGTGCCAGCAGCCCCCCGCCGATAAGGGATAGACAGTTCTTC. The J gene is TRBJ2-1, the V gene TRBV7-2; unclear D gene. V lost 5 bases to trimming and J lost 13 bases, with 21 bases between them. This CDR3 has 14 amino acids. Germline V gives CDR1 SGHTA, CDR2 FQGNSA. Drawing the rest from reference TRBV7-2 and TRBJ2-1, the complete variable domain is GAGVSQSPSNKVTEKGKDVELRCDPISGHTALYWYRQSLGQGLEFLIYFQGNSAPDKSGLPSDRFSAERTGGSVSTLTIQRTQQEDSAVYLCASSPPPIRDRQFFGPGTRLTVL.

The V and J genes are TRBV27 and TRBJ2-1; 7 nucleotides match TRBD1. V lost 4 bases and J lost 0; bases outside the gene matches: 6. There are 16 residues in the CDR3. Germline CDR1 and CDR2: MNHEY and SMNVEV (reference sequence). DNA of the CDR3: TGTGCCAGCAGTTCCGTAGGACAGGTCTCCTACAATGAGCAGTTCTTC. Amino acid sequence: CASSSVGQVSYNEQFF.